What follows describes a single T cell receptor beta chain. The V end was cut by 4 bases, the J end by 1 base, with 11 bases between. Germline V gene sequence: CDR1 MNHEY, CDR2 SMNVEV (reference sequence). The CDR3 consists of 15 residues. Amplified regions were TCR beta CDR3 sequences from RNA transcripts. When the TCR CDR3 underwent first-round RT-PCR, the HTBI primer set was used. TCRdb ran MiXCR on the multiplex PCR reads and lists one entry per CDR3 protein. The sample shows approximately 710,000 distinct CDR3 sequences, approximately 15% of them seen only once. This record comes from a study of T cells in Graves' hyperthyroidism and ophthalmopathy. Looking at the study overall: Peripheral blood was acquired at first diagnosis, ahead of any therapy whatsoever.

The TCR originated in a man aged 45-65 years with Graves' hyperthyroidism. This chain joins TRBV27 and TRBJ1-5; D unresolved. The material sequenced was blood. As DNA, the CDR3 is TGTGCCAGCAGTTATTACGGGCAAAGCAATCAGCCCCAGCATTTT. It specifies CASSYYGQSNQPQHF.